These 8 T cell receptor beta chains were all obtained from the same sample, sequenced in a study of regulatory T cells in long-lasting Graves disease. This sample's time point: persistent/refractory GD, antithyroid drugs over 5 years with positive TRAb. From PBMCs, RNA was extracted and then used to make the TCR library. Libraries of TCR beta came from iRepertoire HTBI primers plus Arm-PCR of CDR3 regions. TCRdb redid the calling of the multiplex PCR reads with MiXCR, one entry per CDR3 protein. This table has more than 350,000 distinct CDR3 sequences, 21% appearing once. The specimen was peripheral blood mononuclear cells (PBMCs), collected when the disease was refractory, from a patient treated with antithyroid drugs. Source of these receptors: a female donor with Graves disease.

This clonotype was recorded at least ten times. The V and J genes are TRBV12-3 or TRBV12-4 and TRBJ2-5; D is tentatively TRBD1 or TRBD2 (5 bases each). The CDR3 covers 15 residues. Trimming took 3 bases from V and 1 from J, leaving 12 bases between them. Here the CDR3 DNA reads TGTGCCAGCAGTTTTTCGGGGCTTCCCCAAGAGACCCAGTACTTC. It yields the protein CASSFSGLPQETQYF.

In this sample, this clonotype turned up many times. This sequence joins TRBV6-1 and TRBJ1-3; D not resolved. The germline CDR1 and CDR2 sequences are MNHNS and SASEGT. V was pared by 6 bases and J by 8 bases, with 20 bases between. The CDR3 sequence is 15 residues long. The DNA for the CDR3 is TGTGCCAGCAGGATCCTTTCCAGAGATTCGGACACCATATATTTT. Its translation is CASRILSRDSDTIYF.

This clonotype came up many times. This chain links TRBV28 with TRBJ1-5; 9 bases map to TRBD1. This CDR3 is built from 15 residues. J was trimmed by 6 bases and V by 3 bases; bases with no gene match: 6. Germline CDR1 reads MDHEN; CDR2 reads SYDVKM. The CDR3 protein is CASSLGDRVRQPQHF. CDR3 DNA sequence: TGTGCCAGCAGTTTGGGGGACAGGGTGCGTCAGCCCCAGCATTTT.

The genes are TRBV10-3 and TRBJ2-5; 7 bases map to TRBD1. There are 17 residues in the CDR3. J lost 2 bases, V lost 0 bases, and 9 bases had no gene match. Looked up from germline, CDR1 is ENHRY and CDR2 is SYGVKD. In DNA, the CDR3 is TGTGCCATCAGTGAGTCCCTTACGACAGGGTCACAAGAGACCCAGTACTTC. Its translation is CAISESLTTGSQETQYF.

This clonotype was found many times. The chain uses TRBV28 and TRBJ1-5; D is perhaps TRBD1 (5 bases). The CDR3 loop spans 14 amino acids. Germline V gives CDR1 MDHEN, CDR2 SYDVKM. The V end was cut by 6 bases, the J end by 3 bases, with 12 bases between. Here the CDR3 DNA reads TGTGCCAGCAGGCGACAGAGTTCCAATCAGCCCCAGCATTTT. It codes for CASRRQSSNQPQHF.

As for this clonotype: A read error may explain this, as a much larger clone is one base away. This chain links TRBV27 with TRBJ2-5; weak D call: TRBD1 (5 bases). The CDR3 has 17 residues. The germline gives CDR1 MNHEY, CDR2 SMNVEV (reference sequence). The CDR3 DNA reads TGTGCCAGCAGCCCTAAGGGGTTTGGCGGAGCCCAAGGGACCCAGTACTTC. Its translation is CASSPKGFGGAQGTQYF.

The chain carries TRBV9 and TRBJ1-2; D gene ambiguous. CDR3 length: 12 residues. Germline CDR1 reads SGDLS; CDR2 reads YYNGEE. V lost 3 bases and J 5 bases, leaving 8 bases between the germline ends. The CDR3 DNA follows: TGTGCCAGCAGCGGGACCGAGTATGGCTACACCTTC. Amino acid sequence: CASSGTEYGYTF.

The chain joins TRBV12-3 or TRBV12-4 to TRBJ2-5; 10 bases line up with TRBD2. The CDR3 contains 15 residues. The ends lost 6 bases at V and 4 bases at J; junction bases unmatched: 8. CDR3: CASSFGTSDRETQYF. The CDR3, as DNA: TGTGCCAGCAGCTTCGGGACTAGCGACAGAGAGACCCAGTACTTC.